This T cell receptor beta chain emerged from a study of T-cell memory formation after mild COVID-19. On this clonotype: Its antigen is undetermined. A read error may be the cause here, since a much bigger clone is one base away.

MiXCR, run by TCRdb on the 5' RACE reads, gives a single entry per CDR3 protein. The sample comprises 250,000 to 350,000 distinct CDR3 sequences, 16% of which are singletons, and roughly 25% rests with the top ten. Broader study findings: Whereas later expanders leaned CD4+, clones contracting day 15 to 85 showed a balanced CD4/CD8 makeup. The study found contracting CD4+ clones mainly in CM and EM and contracting CD8+ clones in EMRA. Cross-reactive memory seemingly joined, as some responding clones were found in pre-infection memory.

The CDR3 length is 16 residues. The germline V gene has CDR1 LGHNA and CDR2 YNFKEQ. This clonotype was sampled from a man between 18 and 29 years old who had mild COVID-19 (a few samples of this study predate the infection). Cell type and time point are not known. The gene calls are TRBV4-2 and TRBJ2-3, with 8 nucleotides matching TRBD2. The sequenced sample was PBMCs or a T cell subset sorted from them (not recorded which). The CDR3 coding sequence is TGTGCCTGCAGCCAAGGGTGGCGGGGGGAAACAGATACGCAGTATTTT. Protein product: CACSQGWRGETDTQYF.